The clone carrying this T cell receptor (beta chain) was observed at least ten times. Its antigen is undetermined. Trimming at V came to 7 bases and at J to 0 bases, leaving 10 bases not matched to a gene. The CDR3 is 17 residues long. Germline CDR1 reads SGHAT; CDR2 reads FQDESV (reference sequence). The sample belongs to a study of T cells in Graves' hyperthyroidism and ophthalmopathy. TCR beta CDR3 sequences were amplified from RNA transcripts. Researchers ran a first-round RT-PCR on the TCR CDR3 using the HTBI primer set. TCRdb itself ran the multiplex PCR reads through MiXCR, one entry per CDR3 protein. The sample records roughly 740,000 distinct CDR3 sequences, 16% being singletons. Overall study results and limits: Also found in blood were most expanded thyroid clonotypes above 0.001. It was a median approximately 7.1 months before onset that the model predicted ophthalmopathy.

The V and J genes are TRBV11-1 and TRBJ2-1; TRBD2 agrees at 9 bases. Sequences were obtained from blood. The receptor's source is a man aged 18 to 30 with Graves' hyperthyroidism. The CDR3 nucleotides are TGTGCCAGCACCTCGAAAGCGGGAGGAAGCTCCTACAATGAGCAGTTCTTC. It yields the protein CASTSKAGGSSYNEQFF.